The source of this T cell receptor (beta chain) is a study of immune cell composition in non-small cell lung cancer. This CDR3 spans 15 amino acids. The germline V gene encodes CDR1 SGHNT and CDR2 YYREEE (reference sequence). V lost 4 bases, J lost 4 bases, and 9 bases stayed unmatched. The method was immunoSEQ multiplex PCR; TCRdb's version includes in-frame clones alone and lacks a portion of them. The data contain about 3,600 clones, under 80% of them singletons. Normal lung was taken at the farthest possible site, at least 3 cm from tumour. The chain links TRBV5-4 to TRBJ2-7; 9 bases are a match to TRBD2. This clonotype was obtained from a human donor with non-small cell lung cancer. The sequenced sample was non-adjacent lung tissue. This CDR3 reads CASSKPTSGWYEQYF. As DNA, the CDR3 is TGTGCCAGCAGCAAGCCGACTAGCGGTTGGTACGAGCAGTACTTC.